One and the same sample provided the 32 T cell receptor beta chains below, sequenced in a study of Graves' ophthalmopathy and Graves' hyperthyroidism. The authors amplified TCR beta CDR3 regions from RNA transcripts. The authors performed first-round RT-PCR with HTBI primers and then a second-round multiplex PCR. A single record per CDR3 protein comes from TCRdb applying MiXCR to the multiplex PCR reads. The data show under 800,000 distinct CDR3 sequences, 22% seen once. The material sequenced was peripheral blood. The receptors originated from a woman aged 18 to 35 with stable Graves' hyperthyroidism. Some clones in this sample may be carry-over from other donors' samples.

The rearrangement links TRBV4-1 to TRBJ1-1; 7 bases are shared with TRBD1. The germline V gene has CDR1 MGHRA and CDR2 YSYEKL. V lost 4 bases and J lost 0; bases outside the gene matches: 17. This CDR3 has 19 residues. CDR3 in amino acids: CASSRSRAGTEVMNTEAFF. The DNA for the CDR3 is TGCGCCAGCAGCCGAAGCAGGGCCGGGACAGAGGTAATGAACACTGAAGCTTTCTTT.

The chain has TRBV20-1 and TRBJ1-6; D remains unclear. Between the trimmed V and J ends, which lost 7 bases and 6 bases, there was a span of 13 bases. The CDR3 totals 13 residues. The germline gives CDR1 DFQATT, CDR2 SNEGSKA (reference sequence). The CDR3 sequence: CSGSLDGNSPLHF. CDR3 bases: TGCAGTGGATCGCTGGACGGTAATTCACCCCTCCACTTT.

There are many counts of this clonotype. The J gene is TRBJ2-7, the V gene TRBV6-1; a weak D match, TRBD1 (6 bases). CDR3 length equals 15 residues. Trimming took 1 base from V and 2 from J, leaving 12 bases between them. CDR1 and CDR2 (germline): MNHNS, SASEGT. CDR3 in DNA: TGTGCCAGCAGTGAAGAGAGGGGGTCTACCTACGAGCAGTACTTC. Protein: CASSEERGSTYEQYF.

This clonotype was picked up many times. This chain links TRBV28 with TRBJ2-4, with 11 bases lining up with TRBD2. J gave up 4 bases and V 8 bases, and 7 bases lay outside the gene matches. Germline-derived CDR1 and CDR2 are MDHEN and SYDVKM. This CDR3 has 15 amino acids. CDR3 sequence (DNA): TGTGCCAGCGGCCCCGGGACTAGCGGTAAAAACATTCAGTACTTC. This sequence encodes CASGPGTSGKNIQYF.

This clonotype was seen many times. This sequence joins TRBV6-1 and TRBJ2-7, with 8 bases fitting TRBD1. V lost 6 bases, J lost 4 bases, and 11 bases stayed unmatched. The CDR3 has 15 residues. Germline V gene sequence: CDR1 MNHNS, CDR2 SASEGT. The CDR3 DNA follows: TGTGCCAGCAGGGAACGACAGGGGACAACTTACGAGCAGTACTTC. Amino acids: CASRERQGTTYEQYF.

The chain carries TRBV28 and TRBJ2-7; no reliable D call. V lost 3 bases and J 5 bases, leaving 11 bases between the germline ends. The germline V gene has CDR1 MDHEN and CDR2 SYDVKM. This CDR3 region has 13 residues. CDR3 residues: CASSFLVRDEQYF. CDR3 nucleotide sequence: TGTGCCAGCAGTTTTTTAGTCCGTGACGAGCAGTACTTC.

V gene TRBV4-2 combines with J gene TRBJ2-7; D unclear. CDR1 is LGHNA and CDR2 is YNFKEQ in the germline V gene. The CDR3 has 14 residues. Trimming shortened V by 0 bases and J by 6 bases, and 12 bases separated the two germline ends. CDR3 in DNA: TGTGCCAGCAGCCAAGAAAGGTCGTCCGGCGAGCAGTACGTC. This translates into CASSQERSSGEQYV.

This clonotype was detected many times. The gene calls are TRBV2 and TRBJ2-7, with D perhaps given as TRBD1 or TRBD2 (6 bases each). In germline, CDR1 is SNHLY, CDR2 FYNNEI. The CDR3 has 13 residues. The V and J ends lost 10 bases and 5 bases respectively, with 18 bases between them. The CDR3 is CATRTTGADEQYF. DNA for the CDR3: TGTGCCACCCGGACGACGGGGGCAGACGAGCAGTACTTC.

The gene calls are TRBV6-2 or TRBV6-3 and TRBJ2-5; D possibly corresponds to TRBD1 (6 bases). Germline V gene lookup returns CDR1 MNHEY and CDR2 SVGEGT. The CDR3 extends over 17 amino acids. Trimming stripped 2 bases from V and 0 bases from J, with 16 bases between. CDR3 amino acids: CASSYLAGAPDQETQYF. CDR3 in DNA: TGTGCCAGCAGTTACCTGGCAGGGGCCCCAGACCAAGAGACCCAGTACTTC.

The chain recombines TRBV6-1 with TRBJ2-7; unclear D gene. The V gene lost 6 bases and the J gene lost 6 bases, with 12 bases spanning the gap. This CDR3 has 12 amino acids. The V gene's germline CDR1 is MNHNS and CDR2 SASEGT. For the CDR3, the DNA is TGTGCCAGCAGGTCTTTATTAGGCGAGCAGTACTTC. It translates to CASRSLLGEQYF.

This clonotype was recorded once. This sequence joins TRBV11-1 and TRBJ2-2; a weak D match, TRBD2 (6 bases). The ends were cut back, 1 base at V and 0 bases at J, with 9 bases in the middle. CDR3 length: 16 residues. Germline V gene lookup returns CDR1 SGHAT and CDR2 FQDESV (reference sequence). The CDR3 DNA reads as TGTGCCAGCAGCTTAGAGCGACTAGCGAACACCGGGGAGCTGTTTTTT. This gives the protein CASSLERLANTGELFF.

Details on this clonotype: At one of its ends the junction is not consistent with the germline gene, which may arise from a read error. The chain uses TRBV12-3 or TRBV12-4 and TRBJ1-1; 8 nucleotides agree with TRBD1. CDR3 length equals 14 residues. In DNA form, the CDR3 reads TGTGCCAGCAGTCGGACAGGGTTGGCCACTGAAGCTTGCTTT. It encodes CASSRTGLATEACF.

This clonotype was counted at least ten times. This chain links TRBV11-2 with TRBJ2-7; maybe TRBD1 (5 bases). The CDR3 is 13 residues long. V gave up 0 bases and J gave up 4 bases, with 7 bases separating them. Germline values: CDR1 SGHAT, CDR2 FQNNGV. DNA for the CDR3: TGTGCCAGCAGCTTAGATGACAGTTACGAGCAGTACTTC. Residues: CASSLDDSYEQYF.

This clonotype was counted a single time. The gene calls are TRBV7-8 and TRBJ2-2; a weak D match, TRBD1 (6 bases). The CDR3 covers 14 residues. The V end lost 5 bases, the J end lost 4 bases, and 11 bases lay between the germline ends. CDR1 and CDR2 (germline): SGHVS, FQNEAQ. The CDR3 DNA reads TGTGCCAGCAGCGTAAGGGGGATCACCGGGGAGCTGTTTTTT. Its translation is CASSVRGITGELFF.

The chain joins TRBV6-1 to TRBJ1-6; D perhaps matches TRBD1 (5 bases). Germline-derived CDR1 and CDR2 are MNHNS and SASEGT. Trimming took off 7 bases at V and 7 bases at J, with 8 bases between the two ends. CDR3 length equals 12 residues. The CDR3: CASTRGNSPLHF. The DNA of the CDR3 is TGTGCCAGCACCCGGGGGAATTCACCCCTCCACTTT.

This clonotype has just a few counts. V gene TRBV19 combines with J gene TRBJ1-2; no clear D gene. This CDR3 region has 15 residues. V lost 7 bases to trimming and J lost 5 bases, with 20 bases between them. Germline CDR1 and CDR2: LNHDA and SQIVND (reference sequence). The CDR3 DNA follows: TGTGCCAGTACCATCGGAGCCCTACCCGGGTATGGCTACACCTTC. It codes for CASTIGALPGYGYTF.

This clonotype has at least ten counts. CDR3 nucleotides: TGTGCCAGCAGCTTAGATCGGGGGACACGGTATGGCTACACCTTC. Residues: CASSLDRGTRYGYTF. The chain is built from TRBV11-2 and TRBJ1-2, with a possible D match to TRBD1 (6 bases). Trimming stripped 0 bases from V and 5 bases from J, with 13 bases between. CDR3 length: 15 residues. Looked up from germline, CDR1 is SGHAT and CDR2 is FQNNGV.

This clonotype was observed at least ten times. The J gene is TRBJ1-1, the V gene TRBV29-1; D ambiguous. V shed 6 bases and J shed 2 bases, with 10 bases lying between them. The CDR3 loop spans 12 amino acids. Germline loops: CDR1 SQVTM, CDR2 ANQGSEA. The CDR3 region is CSVGGVNTEAFF. The DNA for the CDR3 is TGCAGCGTGGGAGGAGTAAACACTGAAGCTTTCTTT.

This clonotype showed up many times. The chain joins TRBV20-1 to TRBJ2-7, with 12 bases fitting TRBD2. Germline assignment: CDR1 DFQATT and CDR2 SNEGSKA (reference sequence). With 6 bases clipped from V and 3 bases from J, the junction kept 9 bases outside the gene matches. The CDR3 length is 15 residues. DNA of the CDR3: TGCAGTGCAGGCGGACTAGCGGGGTTGTACTACGAGCAGTACTTC. This translates into CSAGGLAGLYYEQYF.

In this sample, this clonotype turned up many times. The chain recombines TRBV27 with TRBJ1-1, with unresolved D. V was clipped by 0 bases and J by 3 bases, with 8 bases between them. CDR3 length: 14 amino acids. The germline gives CDR1 MNHEY, CDR2 SMNVEV (reference sequence). The CDR3, as DNA: TGTGCCAGCAGTTTATCTTCGAGGTACACTGAAGCTTTCTTT. Its translation: CASSLSSRYTEAFF.

This clonotype was seen only a few times. V gene TRBV9 combines with J gene TRBJ2-7, with D tentatively TRBD2 (6 bases). Germline V gives CDR1 SGDLS, CDR2 YYNGEE. The CDR3 sequence is 15 residues long. The germline V and J ends were trimmed by 4 bases and 5 bases, with 19 bases remaining between them. CDR3 residues: CASSSHPGTRDEQYF. CDR3 DNA: TGTGCCAGCAGCTCCCACCCAGGGACTCGGGACGAGCAGTACTTC.

The chain is built from TRBV12-3 or TRBV12-4 and TRBJ2-7; D is possibly TRBD1 (6 bases). V was pared by 7 bases and J by 5 bases, with 18 bases between. This CDR3 has 14 amino acids. CDR3 in amino acids: CASTQGQGSDEQYF. Written as DNA, the CDR3 is TGTGCCAGCACCCAGGGGCAGGGGTCCGACGAGCAGTACTTC.

This clonotype was recorded at least ten times. This sequence joins TRBV20-1 and TRBJ1-1; 8 bases agree with TRBD1. The germline CDR1 and CDR2 sequences are DFQATT and SNEGSKA (reference sequence). V lost 4 bases to trimming and J lost 0 bases; unmatched junction nucleotides: 10. The CDR3 is made up of 16 amino acids. The CDR3 sequence is CSATYAQGDMNTEAFF. CDR3 bases: TGCAGTGCTACCTACGCACAGGGGGACATGAACACTGAAGCTTTCTTT.

This clonotype was picked up many times. J is TRBJ2-7 and V is TRBV7-2; D perhaps matches TRBD1 (6 bases). This CDR3 has 12 residues. Germline CDR1 SGHTA, CDR2 FQGNSA. The germline V and J ends were trimmed by 3 bases and 6 bases, with 9 bases remaining between them. The CDR3, as DNA: TGTGCCAGCAGCTTGCAGGGGAGCGAGCAGTACTTC. Its protein is CASSLQGSEQYF. Drawing the rest from reference TRBV7-2 and TRBJ2-7, the complete variable domain is GAGVSQSPSNKVTEKGKDVELRCDPISGHTALYWYRQSLGQGLEFLIYFQGNSAPDKSGLPSDRFSAERTGGSVSTLTIQRTQQEDSAVYLCASSLQGSEQYFGPGTRLTVT.

This clonotype came up many times. This chain uses TRBV2 with TRBJ2-5, with a tentative D call TRBD2 (5 bases). Trimming stripped 1 base from V and 5 bases from J, with 14 bases between. The length of the CDR3 is 15 residues. The germline gives CDR1 SNHLY, CDR2 FYNNEI. The CDR3 sequence: CASSEEIAWEETQYF. CDR3 DNA: TGTGCCAGCAGTGAAGAGATAGCTTGGGAGGAGACCCAGTACTTC. Together with reference TRBV2 and TRBJ2-5, the CDR3 gives the full variable domain: EPEVTQTPSHQVTQMGQEVILRCVPISNHLYFYWYRQILGQKVEFLVSFYNNEISEKSEIFDDQFSVERPDGSNFTLKIRSTKLEDSAMYFCASSEEIAWEETQYFGPGTRLLVL.

This rearrangement joins TRBV12-3 or TRBV12-4 to TRBJ2-5; TRBD2 matches at 7 bases. The CDR3 spans 17 residues. V was pared by 4 bases and J by 3 bases, with 14 bases of the junction left unmatched. The CDR3 is CASSYPRGGAGEETQYF. CDR3 coding DNA: TGTGCCAGCAGTTACCCGCGGGGAGGGGCGGGAGAAGAGACCCAGTACTTC.

At least ten counts were recorded for this clonotype. The chain carries TRBV11-3 and TRBJ2-7; weak D call: TRBD2 (6 bases). The V gene lost 1 base and the J gene lost 3 bases, with 13 bases spanning the gap. In germline, CDR1 is SGHNT, CDR2 YENEEA. The CDR3 is made up of 15 amino acids. CDR3 in DNA: TGTGCCAGCAGCTTAGGTTTCGGGGGAAACTACGAGCAGTACTTC. This codes for CASSLGFGGNYEQYF.

Points on this clonotype: Compared with germline, one end of the junction differs, possibly owing to a read error. Here the CDR3 reads CASSLDGPDYGYTF. As DNA, the CDR3 is TGCGCCAGCAGTTTGGACGGACCAGACTATGGCTACACCTTC. The J gene is TRBJ1-2, the V gene TRBV5-1; D gene unclear. The CDR3 is made up of 14 amino acids. Germline assignment: CDR1 SGHRS and CDR2 YFSETQ.

V is TRBV19 and J is TRBJ2-5, with D unclear. Trimming removed 3 bases from V and 1 base from J, with 6 bases in between. The germline CDR1 and CDR2 sequences are LNHDA and SQIVND (reference sequence). CDR3 length equals 13 residues. The CDR3 sequence: CASSMTFQETQYF. CDR3 bases: TGTGCCAGTAGTATGACATTCCAAGAGACCCAGTACTTC.

This clonotype has at least ten counts. The CDR3, as DNA: TGTGCCAGCAGCTATCAGGCTGCGGTGGCTCGGGAGACCCAGTACTTC. Translation gives CASSYQAAVARETQYF. This rearrangement joins TRBV7-9 to TRBJ2-5; the D is unclear. V shed 4 bases and J shed 5 bases, with 20 bases lying between them. Germline V gene lookup returns CDR1 SEHNR and CDR2 FQNEAQ (reference sequence). The CDR3 has 16 residues.

The sample holds many counts of this clonotype. The J gene is TRBJ2-7, the V gene TRBV7-9, with a weak D call TRBD1 (5 bases). Trimming pared 6 bases from V and 6 bases from J, leaving 18 bases between. The CDR3 contains 14 residues. CDR1 is SEHNR, CDR2 FQNEAQ, per germline (reference sequence). The CDR3 nucleotides are TGTGCCAGCAGTCCCGACAGTAATCCCTCCGAGCAGTACTTC. This gives the protein CASSPDSNPSEQYF.

This clonotype was seen repeatedly, ten times or more. The rearrangement joins TRBV28 to TRBJ2-2; D is unclear. This CDR3 region has 14 residues. Germline loops: CDR1 MDHEN, CDR2 SYDVKM. The germline V and J ends were trimmed by 4 bases and 3 bases, with 9 bases remaining between them. CDR3 DNA: TGTGCCAGCAGTTCCCCGACCCACACCGGGGAGCTGTTTTTT. Amino acid sequence: CASSSPTHTGELFF.